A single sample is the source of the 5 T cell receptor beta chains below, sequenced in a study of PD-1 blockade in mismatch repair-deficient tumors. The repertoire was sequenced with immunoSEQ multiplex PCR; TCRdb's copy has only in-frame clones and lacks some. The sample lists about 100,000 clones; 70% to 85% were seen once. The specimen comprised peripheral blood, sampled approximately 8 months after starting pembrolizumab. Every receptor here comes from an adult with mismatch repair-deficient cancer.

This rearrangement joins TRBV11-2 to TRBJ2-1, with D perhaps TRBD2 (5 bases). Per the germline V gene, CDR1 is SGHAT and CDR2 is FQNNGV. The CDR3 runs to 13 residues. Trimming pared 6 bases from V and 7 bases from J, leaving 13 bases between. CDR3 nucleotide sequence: TGTGCCAGCAGAAGTTTACGGGGAAATGAGCAGTTCTTC. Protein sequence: CASRSLRGNEQFF.

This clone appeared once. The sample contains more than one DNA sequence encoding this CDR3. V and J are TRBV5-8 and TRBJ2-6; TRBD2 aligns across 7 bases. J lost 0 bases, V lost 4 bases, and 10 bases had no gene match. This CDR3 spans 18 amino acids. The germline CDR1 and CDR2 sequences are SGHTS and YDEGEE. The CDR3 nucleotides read TGTGCCAGCAGCCCCCGGGGAGGGAGCTACTCTGGGGCCAACGTCCTGACTTTC. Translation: CASSPRGGSYSGANVLTF.

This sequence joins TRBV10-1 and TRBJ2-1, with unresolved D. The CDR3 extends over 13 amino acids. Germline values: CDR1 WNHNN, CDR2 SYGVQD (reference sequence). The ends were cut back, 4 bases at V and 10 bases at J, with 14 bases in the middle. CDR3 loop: CASSGGLGGEQFF. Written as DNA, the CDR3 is TGCGCCAGCAGTGGGGGATTGGGTGGGGAGCAGTTCTTC.

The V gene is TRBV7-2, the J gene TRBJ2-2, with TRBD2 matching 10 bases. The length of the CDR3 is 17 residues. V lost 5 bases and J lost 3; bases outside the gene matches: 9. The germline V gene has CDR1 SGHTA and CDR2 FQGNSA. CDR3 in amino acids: CASSHSGTSVYTGELFF. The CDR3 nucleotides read TGTGCCAGCAGCCATTCCGGGACTAGCGTTTACACCGGGGAGCTGTTTTTT.

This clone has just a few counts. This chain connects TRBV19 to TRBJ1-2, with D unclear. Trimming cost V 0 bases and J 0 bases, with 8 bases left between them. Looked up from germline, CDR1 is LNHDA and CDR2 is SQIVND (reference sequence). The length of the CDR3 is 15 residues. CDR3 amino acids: CASSIDRDSNYGYTF. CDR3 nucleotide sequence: TGTGCCAGTAGTATAGATCGGGATTCTAACTATGGCTACACCTTC.